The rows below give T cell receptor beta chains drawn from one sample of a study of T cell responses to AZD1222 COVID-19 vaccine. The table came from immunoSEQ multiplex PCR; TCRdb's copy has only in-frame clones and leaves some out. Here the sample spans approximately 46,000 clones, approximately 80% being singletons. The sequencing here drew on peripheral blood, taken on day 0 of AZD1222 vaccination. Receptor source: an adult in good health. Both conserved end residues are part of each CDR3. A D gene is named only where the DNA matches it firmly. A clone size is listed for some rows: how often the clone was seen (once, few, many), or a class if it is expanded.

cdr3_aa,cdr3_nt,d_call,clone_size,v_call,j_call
CASRSSATGLAGGPGTGELFF,TGTGCCAGCAGATCGTCCGCGACGGGACTAGCGGGAGGGCCGGGCACCGGGGAGCTGTTTTTT,TRBD2,.,TRBV7-6,TRBJ2-2
CASSLDGRGSYNEQFF,TGTGCCAGCAGCTTAGACGGCAGGGGCTCCTACAATGAGCAGTTCTTC,.,.,TRBV7-2,TRBJ2-1
CASSLLKPVSNQPQHF,TGTGCCAGCAGCCTCCTCAAGCCCGTCAGCAATCAGCCCCAGCATTTT,.,.,TRBV28,TRBJ1-5
CASSATGTGDTEAFF,TGTGCCAGCAGCGCCACCGGGACAGGTGACACTGAAGCTTTCTTT,TRBD1,.,TRBV9,TRBJ1-1
CASSGPGQGADGYTF,TGCGCCAGCAGTGGTCCGGGACAGGGGGCCGATGGCTACACCTTC,TRBD1,once,TRBV10-2,TRBJ1-2
CSPGAYSNQPQHF,TGCAGCCCGGGAGCTTATAGCAATCAGCCCCAGCATTTT,.,.,TRBV29-1,TRBJ1-5
CASSPGQGRESNQPQHF,TGTGCCAGCTCACCAGGACAGGGCCGGGAAAGCAATCAGCCCCAGCATTTT,TRBD1,.,TRBV18,TRBJ1-5
CATSRDGLMNTEAFF,TGTGCCACCAGCAGAGATGGATTAATGAACACTGAAGCTTTCTTT,.,.,TRBV15,TRBJ1-1
CASSIGDGQVGPDQPQHF,TGTGCCAGTAGTATAGGGGACGGGCAGGTGGGGCCGGATCAGCCCCAGCATTTT,.,.,TRBV19,TRBJ1-5
CASSPGTSSIYEQYF,TGTGCCAGCAGCCCCGGGACTAGCTCCATTTACGAGCAGTACTTC,TRBD2,.,TRBV5-4,TRBJ2-7
CASSPGWGSYEQYF,TGTGCCAGCTCACCGGGCTGGGGATCCTACGAGCAGTACTTC,.,.,TRBV18,TRBJ2-7
CASSPRSGRPASGELFF,TGTGCCAGCAGCCCCCGTTCCGGGAGACCGGCAAGCGGGGAGCTGTTTTTT,.,once,TRBV25-1,TRBJ2-2
CASRLREFFNEQFF,TGTGCCAGCAGGCTCAGGGAATTTTTCAATGAGCAGTTCTTC,.,.,TRBV28,TRBJ2-1
CATKRGPNTGELFF,TGTGCCACCAAGCGGGGGCCGAACACCGGGGAGCTGTTTTTT,TRBD2,.,TRBV27,TRBJ2-2
CATSDFGPGGTQYF,TGTGCCACCAGTGATTTTGGCCCCGGGGGGACCCAGTACTTC,.,.,TRBV24-1,TRBJ2-5
CACLGDTEAFF,TGTGCCTGCTTGGGGGACACTGAAGCTTTCTTT,.,once,TRBV19,TRBJ1-1
CASSYSYRGDYGYTF,TGTGCCAGCAGTTACTCCTACAGGGGTGACTATGGCTACACCTTC,TRBD1,.,TRBV6-5,TRBJ1-2
CASSHGTVSGNTIYF,TGTGCCAGCAGCCATGGCACGGTCTCTGGAAACACCATATATTTT,.,.,TRBV3-1/TRBV3-2,TRBJ1-3
CASSPAGGKVGQETQYF,TGTGCCAGCTCACCTGCCGGGGGGAAGGTGGGACAAGAGACCCAGTACTTC,TRBD2,.,TRBV18,TRBJ2-5
CASSDLAKNIQYF,TGTGCCAGCAGCGATTTAGCCAAAAACATTCAGTACTTC,.,once,TRBV7-9,TRBJ2-4
CASSTPGLEQPQHF,TGTGCCAGCAGCACCCCGGGGCTGGAACAGCCCCAGCATTTT,.,once,TRBV6-2/TRBV6-3,TRBJ1-5
CASSTTGVGETQYF,TGTGCCAGTAGTACGACAGGGGTGGGAGAGACCCAGTACTTC,TRBD1,.,TRBV19,TRBJ2-5
CASSEEGFGEQYF,TGTGCCAGCAGCGAAGAGGGGTTCGGCGAGCAGTACTTC,.,.,TRBV7-9,TRBJ2-7
CASSLTANYGYTF,TGTGCCAGCAGTTTGACAGCGAACTATGGCTACACCTTC,.,.,TRBV28,TRBJ1-2
CASSRGQGEDTQYF,TGCGCCAGCAGCAGAGGACAGGGGGAAGATACGCAGTATTTT,TRBD1,.,TRBV5-1,TRBJ2-3
CASSPRDRVNEQFF,TGTGCCAGTAGCCCCCGGGACAGGGTCAATGAGCAGTTCTTC,TRBD1,once,TRBV19,TRBJ2-1
CASSEGRQGRAEKLFF,TGTGCCAGCAGTGAAGGTCGGCAGGGAAGGGCTGAAAAACTGTTTTTT,.,.,TRBV2,TRBJ1-4
CASSHPDRDKYGYTF,TGCGCCAGCAGTCATCCCGACCGGGACAAGTATGGCTACACCTTC,.,.,TRBV4-1,TRBJ1-2
CASRIPTSHEQYF,TGTGCCAGCAGGATTCCGACTAGCCACGAGCAGTACTTC,TRBD2,.,TRBV28,TRBJ2-7
CASSLSPNNEQFF,TGTGCCAGCAGTTTATCTCCGAACAATGAGCAGTTCTTC,.,.,TRBV12-3/TRBV12-4,TRBJ2-1
CASSLINYGRNTEAFF,TGTGCCAGCAGCTTAATAAATTACGGAAGGAACACTGAAGCTTTCTTT,.,.,TRBV11-2,TRBJ1-1
CASAGVDADTQYF,TGTGCCAGCGCCGGAGTTGACGCAGATACGCAGTATTTT,.,once,TRBV6-5,TRBJ2-3
CASSQQGAEAFF,TGCGCCAGCAGCCAGCAGGGAGCGGAAGCTTTCTTT,.,.,TRBV4-1,TRBJ1-1
CASSLPGGYGYTF,TGTGCCAGCAGTTTACCCGGGGGGTATGGCTACACCTTC,.,.,TRBV28,TRBJ1-2
CASSSTGVFNQPQHF,TGTGCCAGCAGCTCGACAGGGGTTTTCAATCAGCCCCAGCATTTT,TRBD1,.,TRBV7-2,TRBJ1-5
CASSLAGTSYEQYF,TGTGCCAGCAGCTTAGCTGGCACCTCCTACGAGCAGTACTTC,.,.,TRBV7-2,TRBJ2-7
CSADSNYGYTF,TGCAGCGCGGACAGCAACTATGGCTACACCTTC,.,.,TRBV29-1,TRBJ1-2
CASSSGQGRETQYF,TGTGCCAGCAGCTCGGGACAGGGGCGGGAGACCCAGTACTTC,TRBD1,.,TRBV28,TRBJ2-5
CASSLANEQFF,TGTGCCAGCAGCCTAGCCAATGAGCAGTTCTTC,.,.,TRBV7-2,TRBJ2-1
CASSFSGGAGTGELFF,TGTGCCAGCAGCTTTAGCGGGGGGGCTGGCACCGGGGAGCTGTTTTTT,TRBD2,once,TRBV5-5,TRBJ2-2
CASRENTEAFF,TGCGCCAGCAGGGAGAACACTGAAGCTTTCTTT,.,.,TRBV5-1,TRBJ1-1
CASSPTGYLTQYF,TGCGCCAGCAGCCCGACAGGCTATCTGACGCAGTATTTT,.,.,TRBV23-1,TRBJ2-3
CASSAWDGMNTEAFF,TGTGCCAGCAGCGCATGGGACGGAATGAACACTGAAGCTTTCTTT,.,few,TRBV5-8,TRBJ1-1
CASSQLDKYEQYF,TGTGCCAGCAGCCAGCTGGACAAGTACGAGCAGTACTTC,.,few,TRBV4-2,TRBJ2-7
CASGLGQGSHEQYF,TGTGCTAGTGGTCTTGGACAGGGAAGCCACGAGCAGTACTTC,TRBD1,.,TRBV12-5,TRBJ2-7
CASSLGVGAYEQYF,TGTGCCAGCAGCTTGGGTGTCGGTGCCTACGAGCAGTACTTC,.,few,TRBV5-5,TRBJ2-7